The 18 T cell receptor beta chains below were found in one sample sequenced in a study of T cells expressing NK-cell markers. One entry per CDR3 protein, without DNA, is what TCRdb gives after re-calling the 5' RACE reads. The specimen's table records a few hundred thousand distinct CDR3 sequences. Sequenced sample: blood T cells: a sorted CD56 or NKG2C T cell subset, CD4+ or CD8+ T cells, or bulk PBMC T cells (not recorded which). All receptors come from a man aged 18-69 years in good health.

The chain carries TRBV14 and TRBJ1-2; TCRdb lists TRBD1, though no DNA is available to test this call. The CDR3 has 14 amino acids. CDR1 and CDR2 from the germline V gene are SGHDN and FVKESK. The CDR3 region is CASSASTGGYGYTF.

The V call is TRBV25-1, the J call TRBJ2-7; TCRdb outputs TRBD1, but without DNA this stays unchecked. This CDR3 has 12 amino acids. Per the germline V gene, CDR1 is MGHDK and CDR2 is SYGVNS. The CDR3 sequence: CASSDRAHEQYF.

The gene calls are TRBV12-3 or TRBV12-4 and TRBJ2-2; the D gene TCRdb calls, TRBD2, cannot be checked with no DNA. CDR3 size: 16 residues. This chain's CDR3 is CASSPIAGVVTGELFF.

The chain combines TRBV28 with TRBJ1-2; the TCRdb D gene call, TRBD1, has no DNA to confirm it. Germline CDR1 MDHEN, CDR2 SYDVKM. The CDR3 is 14 amino acids. Here the CDR3 reads CASTSLKGGYGYTF.

The chain links TRBV18 to TRBJ2-5; TCRdb names TRBD2, which stays unverified in the absence of DNA. The CDR3 consists of 16 residues. Germline assignment: CDR1 KGHSH and CDR2 LQKENI. CDR3: CASSPQSGGSWETQYF.

The V call is TRBV4-2, the J call TRBJ1-2; the D gene TCRdb calls, TRBD1, cannot be checked with no DNA. Germline lookup yields CDR1 LGHNA and CDR2 YNFKEQ. The length of the CDR3 is 15 residues. This CDR3 reads CASSSWQGQGYGYTF.

The J gene is TRBJ1-2, the V gene TRBV28. Germline lookup yields CDR1 MDHEN and CDR2 SYDVKM. The CDR3 length is 17 residues. The CDR3 loop reads CASRKFRDRLANYGYTF.

The genes are TRBV11-2 and TRBJ1-4. Germline assignment: CDR1 SGHAT and CDR2 FQNNGV. The CDR3 is 13 amino acids. The CDR3 region is CASSSADRKKLFF.

The rearrangement uses TRBV12-3 or TRBV12-4 and TRBJ1-5; TCRdb indicates TRBD1, and absent DNA this call remains unverified. The CDR3 has 15 amino acids. The CDR3 sequence: CASSFGTGTNQPQHF.

The genes are TRBV4-1 and TRBJ1-2; TCRdb picks TRBD1, but there is no DNA to check that call. The germline V gene has CDR1 MGHRA and CDR2 YSYEKL. There are 15 residues in the CDR3. CDR3 sequence reads: CASSQENRGGSGYTF.

V is TRBV12-3 or TRBV12-4 and J is TRBJ2-3. The CDR3 sequence is 12 residues long. The CDR3 region is CASSYRTDTQYF.

This chain links TRBV18 with TRBJ2-1. The CDR3 is made up of 13 amino acids. From germline, CDR1 is KGHSH and CDR2 LQKENI. CDR3 loop: CASSPPVTGERFF.

The V and J genes are TRBV7-6 and TRBJ2-3; TCRdb's D call of TRBD2 is untestable without DNA. The CDR3 spans 12 residues. Germline V gene data show CDR1 as SGHVS and CDR2 as FNYEAQ. The CDR3 here is CASSPSSGAQYF.

The V gene is TRBV19, the J gene TRBJ2-5; TCRdb's D call of TRBD1 is untestable without DNA. CDR1 and CDR2 from the germline V gene are LNHDA and SQIVND (reference sequence). This CDR3 has 14 residues. CDR3 amino acids: CASTPGQPPRVQYF.

The chain couples TRBV6-5 to TRBJ2-7. The germline V gene has CDR1 MNHEY and CDR2 SVGAGI. The CDR3 has 15 residues. Here the CDR3 reads CASSYSFGLSYEQYF.

The chain carries TRBV7-9 and TRBJ1-2; without DNA, the TCRdb call of TRBD1 cannot be checked. This CDR3 is built from 16 residues. The germline CDR1 and CDR2 sequences are SEHNR and FQNEAQ (reference sequence). The CDR3 is CASTIPSREPGGGYTF.

The rearrangement joins TRBV6-1 to TRBJ2-1; TCRdb designates TRBD1, a call that cannot be tested without DNA. This CDR3 has 14 amino acids. Germline-derived CDR1 and CDR2 are MNHNS and SASEGT. The CDR3 sequence is CASTTGVRLGEQFF.

This chain uses TRBV7-9 with TRBJ1-1; TCRdb's D call of TRBD1 is untestable without DNA. Germline V gene lookup returns CDR1 SEHNR and CDR2 FQNEAQ (reference sequence). The CDR3 contains 15 residues. The CDR3 region is CASSEQRDRGTEAFF.